The TCR beta chain described here comes from a study of early T cells in non-severe SARS-CoV-2 infection. MiXCR, applied by TCRdb to the 5' RACE reads, yields one record per CDR3 protein. The sample holds tens of thousands of distinct CDR3 sequences, less than 5% seen once. Trimming cost V 2 bases and J 7 bases, with 17 bases left between them. Germline V gene data show CDR1 as KGHDR and CDR2 as SFDVKD. This CDR3 spans 16 amino acids. The sample holds a few counts of this clonotype. The chain couples TRBV24-1 to TRBJ2-1; tentatively, D is TRBD2 (6 bases). Material for sequencing was whole blood. This receptor was obtained from an adult who was a healthcare worker with PCR-confirmed SARS-CoV-2 infection or an uninfected control (not recorded which). The CDR3 nucleotides read TGTGCCACCAGTGATTATGGAGGGCCTTACCAAAATGAGCAGTTCTTC. It is translated as CATSDYGGPYQNEQFF.